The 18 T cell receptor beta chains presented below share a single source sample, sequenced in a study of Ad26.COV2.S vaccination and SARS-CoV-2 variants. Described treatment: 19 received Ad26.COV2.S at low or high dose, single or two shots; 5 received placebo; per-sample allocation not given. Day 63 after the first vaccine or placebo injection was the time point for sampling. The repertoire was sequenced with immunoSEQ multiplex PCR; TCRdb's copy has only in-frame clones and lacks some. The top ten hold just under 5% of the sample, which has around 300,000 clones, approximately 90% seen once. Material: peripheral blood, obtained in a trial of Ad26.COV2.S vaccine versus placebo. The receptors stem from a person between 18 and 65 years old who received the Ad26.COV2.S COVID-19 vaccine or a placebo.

The CDR3 nucleotides are TGCGCCAGCAGCCAAGATAGGGACGAGGGGAACATTCAGTACTTC. Translated, it gives CASSQDRDEGNIQYF. The chain links TRBV4-3 to TRBJ2-4; D may correspond to TRBD1 or TRBD2 (5 bases each). This CDR3 is built from 15 residues. V gave up 0 bases and J gave up 7 bases, with 13 bases separating them. Germline-derived CDR1 and CDR2 are LGHNA and YSLEER.

The CDR3 loop is CASSLRPGTDTQYF. The CDR3, as DNA: TGTGCCAGCAGCTTAAGGCCGGGGACAGATACGCAGTATTTT. The chain couples TRBV7-2 to TRBJ2-3, with a possible D match to TRBD2 (5 bases). V lost 2 bases and J lost 3, with 9 bases in between. CDR3 size: 14 residues. From germline, CDR1 is SGHTA and CDR2 FQGNSA.

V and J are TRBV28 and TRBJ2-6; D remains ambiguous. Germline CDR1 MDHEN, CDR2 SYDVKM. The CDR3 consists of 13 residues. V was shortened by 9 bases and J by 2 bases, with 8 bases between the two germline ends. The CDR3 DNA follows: TGTGCCAGTCTTACCCCTGGGGCCAACGTCCTGACTTTC. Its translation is CASLTPGANVLTF.

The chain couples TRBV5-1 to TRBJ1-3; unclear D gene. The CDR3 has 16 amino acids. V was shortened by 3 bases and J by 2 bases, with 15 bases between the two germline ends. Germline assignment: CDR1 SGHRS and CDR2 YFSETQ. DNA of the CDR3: TGCGCCAGCAGCTCTGCATCGGTGTCCCCTGGAAACACCATATATTTT. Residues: CASSSASVSPGNTIYF.

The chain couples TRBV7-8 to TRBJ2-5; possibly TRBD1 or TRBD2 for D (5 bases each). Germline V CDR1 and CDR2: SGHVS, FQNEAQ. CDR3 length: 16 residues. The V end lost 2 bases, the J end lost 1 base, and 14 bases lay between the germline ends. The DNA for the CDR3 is TGTGCCAGCAGCTTAACCAGATTGGGACCCCAAGAGACCCAGTACTTC. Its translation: CASSLTRLGPQETQYF.

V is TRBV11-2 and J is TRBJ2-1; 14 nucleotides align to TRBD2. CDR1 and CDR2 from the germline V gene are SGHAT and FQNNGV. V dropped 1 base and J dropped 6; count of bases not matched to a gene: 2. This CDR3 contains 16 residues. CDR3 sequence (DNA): TGTGCCAGCAGCTTAGGGGGGACTAGCGGGAGCAATGAGCAGTTCTTC. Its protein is CASSLGGTSGSNEQFF. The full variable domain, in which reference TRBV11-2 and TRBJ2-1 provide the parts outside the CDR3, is EAGVAQSPRYKIIEKRQSVAFWCNPISGHATLYWYQQILGQGPKLLIQFQNNGVVDDSQLPKDRFSAERLKGVDSTLKIQPAKLEDSAVYLCASSLGGTSGSNEQFFGPGTRLTVL.

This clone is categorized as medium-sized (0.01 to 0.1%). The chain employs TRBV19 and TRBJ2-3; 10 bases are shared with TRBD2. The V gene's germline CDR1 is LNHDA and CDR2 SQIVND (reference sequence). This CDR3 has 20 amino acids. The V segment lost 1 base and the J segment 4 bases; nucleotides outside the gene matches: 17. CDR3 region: CASSIARLAGALRRADTQYF. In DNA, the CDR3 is TGTGCCAGTAGTATAGCGCGGCTAGCGGGAGCTTTAAGAAGGGCAGATACGCAGTATTTT.

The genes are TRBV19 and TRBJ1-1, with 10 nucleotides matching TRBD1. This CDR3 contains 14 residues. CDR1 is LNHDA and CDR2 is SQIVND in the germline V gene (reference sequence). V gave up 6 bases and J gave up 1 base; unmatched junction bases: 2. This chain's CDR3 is CASRGTGANTEAFF. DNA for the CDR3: TGTGCCAGTAGGGGGACAGGGGCGAACACTGAAGCTTTCTTT. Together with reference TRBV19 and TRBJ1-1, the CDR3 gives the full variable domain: DGGITQSPKYLFRKEGQNVTLSCEQNLNHDAMYWYRQDPGQGLRLIYYSQIVNDFQKGDIAEGYSVSREKKESFPLTVTSAQKNPTAFYLCASRGTGANTEAFFGQGTRLTVV.

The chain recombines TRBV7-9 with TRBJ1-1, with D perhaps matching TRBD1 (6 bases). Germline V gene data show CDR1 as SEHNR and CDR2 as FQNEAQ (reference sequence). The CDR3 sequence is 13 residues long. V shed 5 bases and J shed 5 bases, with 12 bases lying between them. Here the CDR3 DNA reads TGTGCCAGCAGCCCTCAAGGGGGGACTGAAGCTTTCTTT. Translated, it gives CASSPQGGTEAFF.

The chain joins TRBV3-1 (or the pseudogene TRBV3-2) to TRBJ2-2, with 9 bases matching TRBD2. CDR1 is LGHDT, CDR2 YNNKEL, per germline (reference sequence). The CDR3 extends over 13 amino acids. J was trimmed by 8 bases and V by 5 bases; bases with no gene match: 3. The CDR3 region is CASSRLAAGELFF. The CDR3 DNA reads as TGTGCCAGCAGCAGACTAGCGGCTGGGGAGCTGTTTTTT.

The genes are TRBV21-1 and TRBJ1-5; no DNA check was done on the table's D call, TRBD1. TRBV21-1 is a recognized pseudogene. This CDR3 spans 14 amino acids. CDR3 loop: CASSNRDSVWPQHF. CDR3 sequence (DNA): TGTGCCAGCAGCAACCGGGACAGCGTGTGGCCCCAGCATTTT.

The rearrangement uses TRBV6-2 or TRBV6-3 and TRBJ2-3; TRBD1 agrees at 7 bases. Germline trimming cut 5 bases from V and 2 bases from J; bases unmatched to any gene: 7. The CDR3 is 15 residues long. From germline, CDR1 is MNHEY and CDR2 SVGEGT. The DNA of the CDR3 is TGTGCCAGCAGTCCCCAGACAGGGAACACAGATACGCAGTATTTT. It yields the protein CASSPQTGNTDTQYF.

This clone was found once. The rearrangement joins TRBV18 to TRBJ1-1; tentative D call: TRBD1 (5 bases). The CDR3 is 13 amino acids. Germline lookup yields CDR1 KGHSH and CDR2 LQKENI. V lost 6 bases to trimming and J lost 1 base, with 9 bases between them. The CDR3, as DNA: TGTGCCAGCTCGTACGGACAGAACACTGAAGCTTTCTTT. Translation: CASSYGQNTEAFF.

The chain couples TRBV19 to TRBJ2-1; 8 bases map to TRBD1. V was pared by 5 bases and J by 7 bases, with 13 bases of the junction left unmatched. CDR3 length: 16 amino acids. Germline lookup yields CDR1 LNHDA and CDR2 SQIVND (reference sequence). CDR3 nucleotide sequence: TGTGCCAGTAGTTTTCCCCCCCGGACAGGGACTAATGAGCAGTTCTTC. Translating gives CASSFPPRTGTNEQFF.

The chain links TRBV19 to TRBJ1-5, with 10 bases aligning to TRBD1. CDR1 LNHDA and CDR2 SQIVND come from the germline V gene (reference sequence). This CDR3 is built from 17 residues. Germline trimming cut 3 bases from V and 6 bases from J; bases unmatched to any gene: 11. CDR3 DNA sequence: TGTGCCAGTAGTATCGGAATTGGGACAGGGGTAAGTCAGCCCCAGCATTTT. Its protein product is CASSIGIGTGVSQPQHF.

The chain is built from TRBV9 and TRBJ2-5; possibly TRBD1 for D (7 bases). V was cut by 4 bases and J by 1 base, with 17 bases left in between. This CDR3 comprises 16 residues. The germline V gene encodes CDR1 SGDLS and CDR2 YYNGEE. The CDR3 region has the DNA TGTGCCAGCAGCCAAGGAGGGGGACAGATCCAAGAGACCCAGTACTTC. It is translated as CASSQGGGQIQETQYF.

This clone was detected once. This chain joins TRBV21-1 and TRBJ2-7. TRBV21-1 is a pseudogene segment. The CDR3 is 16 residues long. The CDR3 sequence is CASSRVVKGGFWEQYF. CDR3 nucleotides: TGTGCCAGCAGCAGAGTGGTGAAGGGGGGCTTCTGGGAGCAGTACTTC.

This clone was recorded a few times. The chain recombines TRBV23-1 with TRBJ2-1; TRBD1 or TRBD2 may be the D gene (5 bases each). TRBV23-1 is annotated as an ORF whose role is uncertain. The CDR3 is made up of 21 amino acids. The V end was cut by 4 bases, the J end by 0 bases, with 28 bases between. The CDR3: CASSPCLVRGPASNSYNEQFF. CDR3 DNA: TGCGCCAGCAGTCCCTGCCTAGTGAGGGGCCCCGCATCCAACTCCTACAATGAGCAGTTCTTC.